One and the same sample provided the 6 T cell receptor beta chains below, sequenced in a study of OX40 agonist ivuxolimab in advanced cancers. Sequenced by immunoSEQ multiplex PCR; TCRdb stores in-frame clones only, minus some. Among tens of thousands of clones listed, about 76% were seen once. The starting material was CD4+ or CD8+ T cells sorted from blood, obtained in a trial of the OX40 agonist ivuxolimab. These receptors were taken from an adult with an advanced solid tumor such as melanoma, head and neck, liver or kidney cancer.

This clone was detected only a few times. The chain uses TRBV15 and TRBJ1-1; tentative D call: TRBD1 (6 bases). CDR1 is LNHNV, CDR2 YYDKDF, per germline (reference sequence). V shed 0 bases and J shed 5 bases, with 19 bases lying between them. The CDR3 has 17 residues. CDR3 DNA: TGTGCCACCAGCAGAGATATTATTAAAGACAGGAAGACTGAAGCTTTCTTT. Translation gives CATSRDIIKDRKTEAFF.

The V and J genes are TRBV30 and TRBJ1-2, with D hard to call. This CDR3 spans 14 amino acids. CDR1 GTSNPN and CDR2 SVGIG come from the germline V gene (reference sequence). Trimming took 0 bases from V and 8 from J, leaving 16 bases between them. The CDR3 nucleotides read TGTGCCTGGAGTGTACCGTCCCGGGCCGCAGGCTACACCTTC. The encoded protein is CAWSVPSRAAGYTF.

V and J are TRBV5-1 and TRBJ2-2; unclear D gene. Trimming took 6 bases from V and 0 from J, leaving 9 bases between them. Germline V gene data show CDR1 as SGHRS and CDR2 as YFSETQ. This CDR3 spans 14 amino acids. CDR3 loop: CASNFESNTGELFF. The CDR3 nucleotides read TGCGCCAGCAATTTCGAGTCGAACACCGGGGAGCTGTTTTTT. Supplemented by reference TRBV5-1 and TRBJ2-2, the full variable domain reads KAGVTQTPRYLIKTRGQQVTLSCSPISGHRSVSWYQQTPGQGLQFLFEYFSETQRNKGNFPGRFSGRQFSNSRSEMNVSTLELGDSALYLCASNFESNTGELFFGEGSRLTVL.

The rearrangement links TRBV2 to TRBJ1-6; D perhaps matches TRBD1 (6 bases). CDR1 is SNHLY, CDR2 FYNNEI, per germline. The CDR3 contains 13 residues. Trimming removed 5 bases at V and 10 bases at J, with 12 bases between. Here the CDR3 DNA reads TGTGCCAGCAGTAACGGACAGAAATCACCCCTCCACTTT. The encoded protein is CASSNGQKSPLHF.

J is TRBJ2-6 and V is TRBV27, with D maybe TRBD2 (6 bases). Trimming removed 5 bases from V and 1 base from J, with 18 bases in between. The germline CDR1 and CDR2 sequences are MNHEY and SMNVEV (reference sequence). CDR3 length: 18 amino acids. CDR3 in amino acids: CASSQSGGGTSGANVLTF. DNA for the CDR3: TGTGCCAGCAGTCAGTCTGGCGGAGGGACTTCTGGGGCCAACGTCCTGACTTTC. The variable domain in full, with the rest retrieved from reference TRBV27 and TRBJ2-6, is EAQVTQNPRYLITVTGKKLTVTCSQNMNHEYMSWYRQDPGLGLRQIYYSMNVEVTDKGDVPEGYKVSRKEKRNFPLILESPSPNQTSLYFCASSQSGGGTSGANVLTFGAGSRLTVL.

The chain employs TRBV25-1 and TRBJ2-3; 7 nucleotides match TRBD1. CDR1 is MGHDK and CDR2 is SYGVNS in the germline V gene. The CDR3 is 14 residues long. V was pared by 4 bases and J by 2 bases, with 3 bases of the junction left unmatched. CDR3 sequence: CASSVTGSTDTQYF. The CDR3 DNA follows: TGTGCCAGCAGTGTGACAGGGTCCACAGATACGCAGTATTTT.